Following are 26 T cell receptor beta chains from one sample sequenced in a study of post-analysis software for immune sequencing data. Study-wide results and caveats: In patients, TRBV5-6, TRBV5-1 and TRBV20-1 belonged to five or six TRBV segments found more frequently than in controls.

Researchers reported that TCR beta cDNA libraries carried unique molecular identifiers. TCRdb re-derived calls from the PCR reads in MiXCR, one entry per CDR3 protein. Seen here are hundreds of thousands of distinct CDR3 sequences, around 40% observed once, and the top ten hold about an eighth. These receptors have no identified antigens. Sequencing used blood. These receptors all stem from a girl aged 10 to 17 with multiple sclerosis.

This clonotype was seen at least ten times. The V gene is TRBV7-3, the J gene TRBJ2-7; TRBD1 matches at 8 bases. Per the germline V gene, CDR1 is SGHTA and CDR2 is FQGTGA. The V and J ends lost 2 bases and 6 bases, in that order; junction bases with no gene match: 0. This CDR3 has 12 residues. The CDR3 spells CASSLGTGEQYF. Written as DNA, the CDR3 is TGTGCCAGCAGCTTAGGGACAGGCGAGCAGTACTTC.

V usage is TRBV5-1 and J usage is TRBJ2-7; the match to TRBD2 covers 7 bases. CDR3 length equals 15 residues. The V and J ends lost 4 bases and 4 bases, in that order; junction bases with no gene match: 11. From germline, CDR1 is SGHRS and CDR2 YFSETQ. CDR3 DNA sequence: TGCGCCAGCAGCCCAACCAGCGGGGTGGGATACGAGCAGTACTTC. It is translated as CASSPTSGVGYEQYF.

Here the CDR3 reads CASSFDPRTQYF. The CDR3 bases are TGTGCCAGCAGTTTTGACCCCCGTACGCAGTATTTT. This chain joins TRBV12-3 or TRBV12-4 and TRBJ2-3; no definite D call. Trimming took off 3 bases at V and 8 bases at J, with 9 bases between the two ends. There are 12 residues in the CDR3.

This chain joins TRBV20-1 and TRBJ2-5, with D perhaps TRBD1 (5 bases). The germline V gene has CDR1 DFQATT and CDR2 SNEGSKA (reference sequence). Trimming shortened V by 0 bases and J by 5 bases, and 19 bases separated the two germline ends. This CDR3 is built from 16 residues. The CDR3: CSARDLGPMTPETQYF. In nucleotides, the CDR3 is TGCAGTGCTAGAGATCTGGGGCCTATGACGCCGGAGACCCAGTACTTC.

The gene calls are TRBV6-5 and TRBJ2-1, with D tentatively TRBD1 (5 bases). CDR1 is MNHEY and CDR2 is SVGAGI in the germline V gene. Trimming took 0 bases from V and 8 from J, leaving 14 bases between them. This CDR3 is built from 15 residues. The CDR3 sequence is CASSYSSTGEDEQFF. As DNA, the CDR3 is TGTGCCAGCAGTTACTCCAGTACAGGAGAGGATGAGCAGTTCTTC.

This clonotype was detected a few times. The J gene is TRBJ1-2, the V gene TRBV27, with 9 nucleotides matching TRBD1. The CDR3 contains 14 residues. CDR1 is MNHEY and CDR2 is SMNVEV in the germline V gene (reference sequence). Trimming at V came to 5 bases and at J to 3 bases, leaving 4 bases not matched to a gene. The CDR3, as DNA: TGTGCCAGCAGTACGGGACAGGGAGACTATGGCTACACCTTC. Residues: CASSTGQGDYGYTF.

The chain recombines TRBV9 with TRBJ1-4; maybe TRBD1 (6 bases). V lost 7 bases and J 5 bases, leaving 12 bases between the germline ends. CDR3 size: 13 residues. Looked up from germline, CDR1 is SGDLS and CDR2 is YYNGEE. CDR3 region: CASSGRGNEKLFF. DNA of the CDR3: TGTGCCAGCTCCGGGAGGGGGAATGAAAAACTGTTTTTT.

There are a few counts of this clonotype. The genes are TRBV5-1 and TRBJ1-2; D might be TRBD1 (5 bases). CDR1 and CDR2 from the germline V gene are SGHRS and YFSETQ. V was shortened by 1 base and J by 4 bases, with 20 bases between the two germline ends. The CDR3 contains 17 residues. This CDR3 is CASSLTQFQGVRYGYTF. CDR3 coding DNA: TGCGCCAGCAGCTTGACCCAATTCCAAGGGGTGCGCTATGGCTACACCTTC.

CDR3 nucleotides: TGTGCCAGCATCCGGGCTCAGGGTAACTATGGCTACACCTTC. Its protein is CASIRAQGNYGYTF. The chain couples TRBV7-9 to TRBJ1-2, with a possible D match to TRBD1 (5 bases). V dropped 7 bases and J dropped 1 base, with 13 bases sitting between them. Looked up from germline, CDR1 is SEHNR and CDR2 is FQNEAQ (reference sequence). The CDR3 covers 14 residues.

This clonotype was seen repeatedly, ten times or more. The chain couples TRBV6-6 to TRBJ2-7; 7 bases are a match to TRBD1. CDR3 length equals 13 residues. The germline V gene encodes CDR1 MNHNY and CDR2 SVGAGI (reference sequence). Trimming at V came to 6 bases and at J to 4 bases, leaving 6 bases not matched to a gene. The CDR3 bases are TGTGCCAGCAGCAGACAGGGCTTTTACGAGCAGTACTTC. The encoded protein is CASSRQGFYEQYF.

The genes are TRBV24-1 and TRBJ2-5; D is unclear. Germline V gives CDR1 KGHDR, CDR2 SFDVKD. The CDR3 has 11 amino acids. V gave up 5 bases and J gave up 4 bases, with 4 bases separating them. The CDR3 reads CATSVGETQYF. For the CDR3, the DNA is TGTGCCACCAGTGTAGGAGAGACCCAGTACTTC.

This clonotype was counted only a few times. The rearrangement uses TRBV7-3 and TRBJ1-2; TRBD1 agrees at 9 bases. The J segment lost 8 bases and the V segment lost 5 bases, leaving 6 bases of the junction unmatched. This CDR3 spans 13 amino acids. Germline values: CDR1 SGHTA, CDR2 FQGTGA. CDR3 DNA: TGTGCCAGCAGCCCAAACAGGGGGCCAGGCTACACCTTC. Amino acid sequence: CASSPNRGPGYTF.

The chain couples TRBV4-1 to TRBJ2-3, with a tentative D call TRBD1 (8 bases). CDR3 length: 15 amino acids. Trimming took off 5 bases at V and 4 bases at J, with 16 bases between the two ends. Germline V lookup: CDR1 MGHRA, CDR2 YSYEKL. The CDR3: CASSFGQGGADTQYF. The DNA of the CDR3 is TGCGCCAGCAGCTTCGGACAGGGAGGGGCAGATACGCAGTATTTT.

J is TRBJ2-7 and V is TRBV10-3; tentatively, D is TRBD2 (5 bases). CDR1 is ENHRY, CDR2 SYGVKD, per germline. With 4 bases removed from V and 3 bases from J, the gap between germline ends came to 7 bases. CDR3 length equals 12 residues. The DNA for the CDR3 is TGTGCCATCAGTGCGGGAAGCTACGAGCAGTACTTC. It specifies CAISAGSYEQYF.

This clonotype was recorded only once. The chain is built from TRBV7-2 and TRBJ2-1; 11 nucleotides agree with TRBD2. Germline lookup yields CDR1 SGHTA and CDR2 FQGNSA. Trimming cost V 5 bases and J 4 bases; bases outside gene matches: 16. This CDR3 spans 19 amino acids. CDR3 coding DNA: TGTGCCAGCAGCCTCCGGGGACTAGCGGCCGAAACGCGTTACAATGAGCAGTTCTTC. It yields the protein CASSLRGLAAETRYNEQFF.

V and J are TRBV27 and TRBJ1-4; tentatively, D is TRBD1 (5 bases). V lost 0 bases to trimming and J lost 6 bases, with 8 bases between them. CDR1 and CDR2 from the germline V gene are MNHEY and SMNVEV (reference sequence). The length of the CDR3 is 14 residues. CDR3 in DNA: TGTGCCAGCAGTTTATCGATAGGGGATGAAAAACTGTTTTTT. As protein: CASSLSIGDEKLFF.

The chain combines TRBV5-1 with TRBJ2-1, with D perhaps TRBD1 (6 bases). The CDR3 consists of 15 residues. Germline CDR1 is SGHRS and CDR2 is YFSETQ. V dropped 6 bases and J dropped 0 bases, with 13 bases sitting between them. The CDR3 region has the DNA TGCGCCAGCACCTATCAACAGGGCTCCTACAATGAGCAGTTCTTC. It encodes CASTYQQGSYNEQFF.

This clonotype was counted a few times. The chain has TRBV5-4 and TRBJ2-7, with D possibly matching TRBD2 (6 bases). The CDR3 loop spans 14 amino acids. Germline assignment: CDR1 SGHNT and CDR2 YYREEE (reference sequence). V dropped 0 bases and J dropped 5 bases, with 12 bases sitting between them. The CDR3 DNA reads as TGTGCCAGCAGCTTGGACTGGGACTTCCACGAGCAGTACTTC. Protein sequence: CASSLDWDFHEQYF.

The V and J genes are TRBV18 and TRBJ2-1; tentative D call: TRBD1 (5 bases). Trimming took 5 bases from V and 7 from J, leaving 15 bases between them. This CDR3 is 14 amino acids long. Germline CDR1 is KGHSH and CDR2 is LQKENI. The CDR3 sequence: CASSLSGIGNEQFF. CDR3 DNA: TGTGCCAGCTCATTGTCAGGGATCGGGAATGAGCAGTTCTTC.

The gene calls are TRBV9 and TRBJ2-7; TRBD1 matches 7 bases. This CDR3 has 15 residues. V was pared by 4 bases and J by 7 bases, with 14 bases of the junction left unmatched. Germline V CDR1 and CDR2: SGDLS, YYNGEE. This chain's CDR3 is CASSQQGTLPSEQYF. In nucleotides, the CDR3 is TGTGCCAGCAGCCAACAGGGGACCCTACCTAGTGAGCAGTACTTC. The full variable domain, its missing parts supplied by reference TRBV9 and TRBJ2-7, is DSGVTQTPKHLITATGQRVTLRCSPRSGDLSVYWYQQSLDQGLQFLIQYYNGEERAKGNILERFSAQQFPDLHSELNLSSLELGDSALYFCASSQQGTLPSEQYFGPGTRLTVT.

The chain uses TRBV9 and TRBJ2-1, with unresolved D. The CDR3 is made up of 13 amino acids. The germline gives CDR1 SGDLS, CDR2 YYNGEE. Trimming stripped 0 bases from V and 9 bases from J, with 10 bases between. The CDR3: CASSVGRMSEQFF. The CDR3, as DNA: TGTGCCAGCAGCGTAGGGCGTATGAGTGAGCAGTTCTTC.

The gene calls are TRBV28 and TRBJ1-1; possible D gene TRBD1, 5 bases. The CDR3 is 16 amino acids. Trimming took off 4 bases at V and 4 bases at J, with 19 bases between the two ends. From germline, CDR1 is MDHEN and CDR2 SYDVKM. The CDR3 sequence is CASSSLRRLQGTEAFF. In nucleotides, the CDR3 is TGTGCCAGCAGTTCCCTACGCCGACTCCAGGGCACTGAAGCTTTCTTT.

This clonotype was found a few times. The chain combines TRBV20-1 with TRBJ2-7; 11 bases map to TRBD2. Unmatched junction bases numbered 4, after V lost 0 bases and J lost 6 bases. The CDR3 is 14 residues long. Germline loops: CDR1 DFQATT, CDR2 SNEGSKA (reference sequence). The CDR3 DNA reads TGCAGTGCTAGAGATACTAGCGGGAGCCTCGAGCAGTACTTC. Encoded protein: CSARDTSGSLEQYF.

This clonotype was detected a few times. This chain connects TRBV20-1 to TRBJ2-7; 8 bases map to TRBD1. The CDR3 sequence is 14 residues long. Per the germline V gene, CDR1 is DFQATT and CDR2 is SNEGSKA (reference sequence). V trimming: 1 base; J trimming: 2 bases; junction bases outside the gene matches: 4. The CDR3 region has the DNA TGCAGTGCTAGAGGCGGGACAGGTACCTACGAGCAGTACTTC. It is translated as CSARGGTGTYEQYF.

The chain joins TRBV5-1 to TRBJ1-1; 9 bases are a match to TRBD1. Trimming removed 4 bases from V and 7 bases from J; junction bases left unmatched: 11. Looked up from germline, CDR1 is SGHRS and CDR2 is YFSETQ. The CDR3 is made up of 15 amino acids. The CDR3 sequence is CASSVGEQGAGEAFF. The DNA of the CDR3 is TGCGCCAGCAGCGTTGGTGAACAGGGGGCGGGTGAAGCTTTCTTT.

This clonotype was detected a few times. The CDR3 DNA follows: TGTGCCTGTACCGGGACTAGCGGGAGCGGTCGGCAAGATACGCAGTATTTT. Translated: CACTGTSGSGRQDTQYF. The chain uses TRBV28 and TRBJ2-3; 14 nucleotides agree with TRBD2. The germline V gene encodes CDR1 MDHEN and CDR2 SYDVKM. The CDR3 has 17 residues. The trim removed 11 bases at V and 5 bases at J, leaving 15 bases unmatched.